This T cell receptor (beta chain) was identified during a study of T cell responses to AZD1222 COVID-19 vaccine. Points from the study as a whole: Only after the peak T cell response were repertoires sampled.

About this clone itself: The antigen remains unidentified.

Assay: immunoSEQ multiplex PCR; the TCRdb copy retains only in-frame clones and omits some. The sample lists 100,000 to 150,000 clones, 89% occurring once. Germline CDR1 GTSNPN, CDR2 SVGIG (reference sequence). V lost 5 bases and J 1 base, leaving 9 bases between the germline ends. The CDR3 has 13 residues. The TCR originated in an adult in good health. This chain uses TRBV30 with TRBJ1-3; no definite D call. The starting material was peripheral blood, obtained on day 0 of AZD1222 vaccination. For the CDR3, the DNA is TGTGCCTGGGGTTGGGGTTCTGGAAACACCATATATTTT. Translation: CAWGWGSGNTIYF. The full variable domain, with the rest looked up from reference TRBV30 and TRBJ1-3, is SQTIHQWPATLVQPVGSPLSLECTVEGTSNPNLYWYRQAAGRGLQLLFYSVGIGQISSEVPQNLSASRPQDRQFILSSKKLLLSDSGFYLCAWGWGSGNTIYFGEGSWLTVV.